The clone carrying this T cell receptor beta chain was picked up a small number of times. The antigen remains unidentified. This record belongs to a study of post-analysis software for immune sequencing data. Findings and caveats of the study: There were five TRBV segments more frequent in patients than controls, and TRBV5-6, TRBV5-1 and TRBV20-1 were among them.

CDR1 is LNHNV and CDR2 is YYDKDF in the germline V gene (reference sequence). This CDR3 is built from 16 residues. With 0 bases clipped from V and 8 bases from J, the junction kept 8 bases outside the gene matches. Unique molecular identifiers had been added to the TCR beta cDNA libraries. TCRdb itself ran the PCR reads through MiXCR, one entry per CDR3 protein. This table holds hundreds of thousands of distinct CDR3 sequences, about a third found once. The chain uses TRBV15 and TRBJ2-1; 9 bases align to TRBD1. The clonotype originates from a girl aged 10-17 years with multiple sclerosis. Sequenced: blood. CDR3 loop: CATSRDWGQGIYEQFF. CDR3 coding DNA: TGTGCCACCAGCAGAGATTGGGGACAGGGTATCTATGAGCAGTTCTTC.